What follows are 24 T cell receptor beta chains derived from one specimen sequenced in a study of cytomegalovirus exposure and HLA in healthy donors. Amplification used 60 Vbeta primers and 13 Jbeta primers. Libraries were prepared by immunoSEQ multiplex PCR; TCRdb keeps only in-frame clonotypes and omits some of them. The sample comprises 150,000 to 200,000 clones, almost 80% of which are singletons, and 11% to 15% rests with the top ten. Sequences were obtained from PBMCs. These TCRs come from a man in his fifties or sixties in good health and CMV-seropositive.

Only one count was recorded for this clone. The chain carries TRBV7-9 and TRBJ1-2; D is ambiguous. The CDR3 length is 12 residues. V gave up 5 bases and J gave up 7 bases, with 11 bases separating them. Germline CDR1 and CDR2: SEHNR and FQNEAQ (reference sequence). The CDR3 loop reads CASSPTPGGYTF. For the CDR3, the DNA is TGTGCCAGCAGCCCTACGCCCGGTGGCTACACCTTC.

The chain joins TRBV5-1 to TRBJ1-3; D call uncertain. The CDR3 runs to 16 residues. V lost 0 bases and J lost 0, with 10 bases in between. Germline lookup yields CDR1 SGHRS and CDR2 YFSETQ. The chain's CDR3 is CASSLDFGSSGNTIYF. Written as DNA, the CDR3 is TGCGCCAGCAGCTTGGATTTCGGTAGCTCTGGAAACACCATATATTTT.

The chain uses TRBV6-5 and TRBJ1-2, with TRBD1 matching over 7 bases. Trimming removed 5 bases from V and 8 bases from J; junction bases left unmatched: 8. CDR3 length: 13 residues. Germline V gene data show CDR1 as MNHEY and CDR2 as SVGAGI. DNA for the CDR3: TGTGCCAGCAGTCCCGACAGGGTGCGAGGCTACACCTTC. Translating gives CASSPDRVRGYTF.

The chain carries TRBV15 and TRBJ2-3; TRBD2 matches at 7 bases. This CDR3 has 14 amino acids. V gave up 0 bases and J gave up 3 bases; unmatched junction bases: 0. CDR1 LNHNV and CDR2 YYDKDF come from the germline V gene (reference sequence). The CDR3 region has the DNA TGTGCCACCAGCAGAGAGCGGGGGACAGATACGCAGTATTTT. Translating gives CATSRERGTDTQYF.

The CDR3 spells CASSERDSLKTQYF. In DNA, the CDR3 is TGTGCCAGCAGTGAAAGGGACAGTTTAAAGACCCAGTACTTC. The chain is built from TRBV2 and TRBJ2-5, with TRBD1 identical over 7 bases. Germline assignment: CDR1 SNHLY and CDR2 FYNNEI. V lost 2 bases, J lost 6 bases, and 6 bases stayed unmatched. CDR3 size: 14 residues.

This clone has only a few counts. CDR3 residues: CASSRDSSYNSPLHF. The CDR3 DNA sequence: TGTGCCAGCAGCCGGGACAGCTCCTATAATTCACCCCTCCACTTT. The genes are TRBV6-5 and TRBJ1-6; 7 bases line up with TRBD1. The CDR3 runs 15 residues. The ends lost 6 bases at V and 0 bases at J; junction bases unmatched: 2. Germline CDR1 is MNHEY and CDR2 is SVGAGI.

V usage is TRBV5-5 and J usage is TRBJ2-7, with D possibly matching TRBD1 (6 bases). The CDR3 is made up of 14 amino acids. Germline V CDR1 and CDR2: SGHKS, YYEKEE (reference sequence). Trimming took 4 bases from V and 7 from J, leaving 18 bases between them. The CDR3 spells CASSVSGTLGEQYV. The CDR3 nucleotides read TGTGCCAGCAGCGTCTCCGGGACATTGGGTGAGCAGTACGTC.

The chain is built from TRBV4-3 and TRBJ2-7, with 7 nucleotides matching TRBD1. This CDR3 comprises 15 residues. CDR1 and CDR2 from the germline V gene are LGHNA and YSLEER. V gave up 0 bases and J gave up 2 bases; unmatched junction bases: 4. CDR3 nucleotides: TGCGCCAGCAGCCAAGATACACAGGGGCCCTACGAGCAGTACTTC. Translation: CASSQDTQGPYEQYF.

The chain carries TRBV18 and TRBJ2-5, with no clear D. The CDR3 sequence is 12 residues long. Germline-derived CDR1 and CDR2 are KGHSH and LQKENI. The V and J ends lost 3 bases and 0 bases respectively, with 2 bases between them. Here the CDR3 DNA reads TGTGCCAGCTCACCCGACCAAGAGACCCAGTACTTC. Translated: CASSPDQETQYF.

This chain links TRBV2 with TRBJ2-2, with TRBD2 matching 9 bases. J lost 0 bases, V lost 6 bases, and 2 bases had no gene match. This CDR3 region has 15 residues. Per the germline V gene, CDR1 is SNHLY and CDR2 is FYNNEI. CDR3 sequence reads: CASRVAGANTGELFF. The CDR3 region has the DNA TGTGCCAGCAGGGTAGCGGGGGCGAACACCGGGGAGCTGTTTTTT.

The chain has TRBV10-2 and TRBJ1-5, with a weak D call TRBD1 (5 bases). The CDR3 is 14 amino acids. In germline, CDR1 is WSHSY, CDR2 SAAADI. The V gene lost 8 bases and the J gene lost 6 bases, with 17 bases spanning the gap. The CDR3 sequence: CASVDSDPRQPQHF. For the CDR3, the DNA is TGCGCCAGCGTTGACAGCGACCCCCGTCAGCCCCAGCATTTT.

V and J are TRBV5-6 and TRBJ1-1; D is perhaps TRBD1 (5 bases). V shed 4 bases and J shed 3 bases, with 13 bases lying between them. This CDR3 has 14 amino acids. Looked up from germline, CDR1 is SGHDT and CDR2 is YYEEEE. The CDR3 loop is CASSPRRGDTEAFF. The DNA of the CDR3 is TGTGCCAGCAGCCCGAGACGGGGGGACACTGAAGCTTTCTTT.

V gene TRBV7-8 combines with J gene TRBJ2-5; 9 nucleotides align to TRBD1. The CDR3 is 14 residues long. V lost 10 bases and J lost 2; bases outside the gene matches: 8. The germline V gene encodes CDR1 SGHVS and CDR2 FQNEAQ. CDR3 nucleotides: TGTGCCATACAGGGGGCGAGGGGGCAAGAGACCCAGTACTTC. As protein: CAIQGARGQETQYF. Complete variable domain (other parts from reference TRBV7-8 and TRBJ2-5): GAGVSQSPRYKVAKRGQDVALRCDPISGHVSLFWYQQALGQGPEFLTYFQNEAQLDKSGLPSDRFFAERPEGSVSTLKIQRTQQEDSAVYLCAIQGARGQETQYFGPGTRLLVL.

The CDR3 DNA sequence: TGCGCCAGCAGTTCTCGACGGGGGGGCCCTTACAATGAGCAGTTCTTC. Its protein product is CASSSRRGGPYNEQFF. The chain is built from TRBV10-1 and TRBJ2-1, with 8 positions matching TRBD2. Germline assignment: CDR1 WNHNN and CDR2 SYGVQD (reference sequence). The CDR3 consists of 16 residues. Germline trimming cut 5 bases from V and 4 bases from J; bases unmatched to any gene: 10.

The CDR3 spells CASSLSPGTSGSYEQYF. The DNA of the CDR3 is TGTGCCAGCAGCCTCTCACCCGGGACTAGCGGCTCCTACGAGCAGTACTTC. This chain joins TRBV4-2 and TRBJ2-7; 11 nucleotides align to TRBD2. Germline CDR1 is LGHNA and CDR2 is YNFKEQ. The CDR3 runs to 17 residues. Germline trimming cut 4 bases from V and 0 bases from J; bases unmatched to any gene: 8.

This clone was picked up a small number of times. This chain uses TRBV9 with TRBJ2-2, with D perhaps TRBD1 (5 bases). Germline assignment: CDR1 SGDLS and CDR2 YYNGEE. V lost 4 bases to trimming and J lost 4 bases, with 5 bases between them. This CDR3 spans 12 amino acids. This CDR3 is CASSRGTGELFF. CDR3 DNA: TGTGCCAGCAGCAGGGGCACCGGGGAGCTGTTTTTT. Full variable domain (missing parts from reference TRBV9 and TRBJ2-2): DSGVTQTPKHLITATGQRVTLRCSPRSGDLSVYWYQQSLDQGLQFLIQYYNGEERAKGNILERFSAQQFPDLHSELNLSSLELGDSALYFCASSRGTGELFFGEGSRLTVL.

This chain joins TRBV5-4 and TRBJ2-7, with TRBD2 identical over 13 bases. Germline assignment: CDR1 SGHNT and CDR2 YYREEE (reference sequence). The V segment lost 3 bases and the J segment 2 bases; nucleotides outside the gene matches: 2. The CDR3 runs to 15 residues. The CDR3 region is CASSYTSGGAYEQYF. The CDR3 DNA sequence: TGTGCCAGCAGCTACACTAGCGGGGGGGCCTACGAGCAGTACTTC.

CDR3: CSAVQGDEQYV. Written as DNA, the CDR3 is TGCAGTGCTGTACAGGGCGACGAGCAGTACGTC. This rearrangement joins TRBV20-1 to TRBJ2-7; tentative D call: TRBD1 (6 bases). The CDR3 covers 11 residues. Looked up from germline, CDR1 is DFQATT and CDR2 is SNEGSKA (reference sequence). Between the trimmed V and J ends, which lost 5 bases and 5 bases, there was a span of 10 bases.

The chain uses TRBV10-3 and TRBJ2-5; D unclear. The tail of the sequence fits TRBJ2-7 better, so the J call may be wrong. Germline V lookup: CDR1 ENHRY, CDR2 SYGVKD. This CDR3 is 15 amino acids long. DNA of the CDR3: TGTGCCATCAGTGAGTCCACTGATATTTCCTACGAGCAGTACTTC. It specifies CAISESTDISYEQYF.

Turning to this clone: Its ends do not fully match the called genes, so a read error is possible. The V and J genes are TRBV2 and TRBJ1-6, with 9 bases that match TRBD1. Looked up from germline, CDR1 is SNHLY and CDR2 is FYNNEI. This CDR3 has 14 residues. The CDR3 sequence is CASRADRGVSPPHF. Written as DNA, the CDR3 is TGTGCCAGCAGGGCGGACAGGGGAGTATCACCCCCCCACTTT.

CDR3 sequence: CASSEGLAGGLSSYEQYV. Written as DNA, the CDR3 is TGTGCCAGCAGTGAGGGACTAGCGGGGGGTCTGAGCTCCTACGAGCAGTACGTC. The chain combines TRBV2 with TRBJ2-7, with 15 bases identical to TRBD2. Per germline, CDR1 SNHLY and CDR2 FYNNEI. After removal of 3 bases from V and 0 bases from J, the junction contained 6 bases not matched to a gene. This CDR3 has 18 residues.

The rearrangement uses TRBV28 and TRBJ1-4; 7 nucleotides line up with TRBD1. CDR1 is MDHEN and CDR2 is SYDVKM in the germline V gene. The junction had 4 bases not matched to a gene; V was cut back by 6 bases and J by 6 bases. The CDR3 is made up of 13 amino acids. CDR3 in amino acids: CASREGQYEKLFF. In DNA form, the CDR3 reads TGTGCCAGCAGGGAGGGACAGTATGAAAAACTGTTTTTT.

This clone was seen a handful of times. The rearrangement uses TRBV7-2 and TRBJ2-1, with 12 bases identical to TRBD2. The CDR3 is 18 residues long. Trimming cost V 5 bases and J 1 base; bases outside gene matches: 9. CDR1 SGHTA and CDR2 FQGNSA come from the germline V gene. CDR3 region: CASSLLLAGGGSYNEQFF. The CDR3 nucleotides read TGTGCCAGCAGCCTATTACTAGCGGGAGGAGGATCCTACAATGAGCAGTTCTTC.

This chain links TRBV7-3 with TRBJ2-1, with a possible D match to TRBD1 (6 bases). The germline V gene has CDR1 SGHTA and CDR2 FQGTGA. Between the trimmed V and J ends, which lost 5 bases and 6 bases, there was a span of 11 bases. The CDR3 is made up of 13 amino acids. The CDR3 bases are TGTGCCAGCAGCCTCAGGGGCCGCAATGAGCAGTTCTTC. Its translation: CASSLRGRNEQFF.